The entry that follows covers one TCR beta chain sequence. Its target is unknown. This sample was taken from a study of CD8+ T cells in alopecia areata. Germline CDR1 reads MNHEY; CDR2 reads SVGAGI. The CDR3 sequence is 12 residues long. V lost 6 bases to trimming and J lost 6 bases, with 10 bases between them. Sequencing relied on a cDNA template that was reverse transcribed from extracted RNA. Assay: immunoSEQ multiplex PCR; the TCRdb copy retains only in-frame clones and omits some. Among approximately 150,000 clones listed, about three fifths were seen once. The researchers isolated CD4+ and CD8+ T cells from PBMCs by sorting. Points from the study as a whole: Possibly because of HLA-related factors, TCR sharing was less clear across patients than in mice. Lesional scalp, notably in alopecia totalis/universalis, had clonality above that of normal scalp.

J is TRBJ2-3 and V is TRBV6-5; D remains unclear. Source material: CD4+ T cells sorted from blood. The TCR originated in a human donor in good health. The CDR3 region has the DNA TGTGCCAGCAGCGCGGACGAGGATACGCAGTATTTT. Residues: CASSADEDTQYF.